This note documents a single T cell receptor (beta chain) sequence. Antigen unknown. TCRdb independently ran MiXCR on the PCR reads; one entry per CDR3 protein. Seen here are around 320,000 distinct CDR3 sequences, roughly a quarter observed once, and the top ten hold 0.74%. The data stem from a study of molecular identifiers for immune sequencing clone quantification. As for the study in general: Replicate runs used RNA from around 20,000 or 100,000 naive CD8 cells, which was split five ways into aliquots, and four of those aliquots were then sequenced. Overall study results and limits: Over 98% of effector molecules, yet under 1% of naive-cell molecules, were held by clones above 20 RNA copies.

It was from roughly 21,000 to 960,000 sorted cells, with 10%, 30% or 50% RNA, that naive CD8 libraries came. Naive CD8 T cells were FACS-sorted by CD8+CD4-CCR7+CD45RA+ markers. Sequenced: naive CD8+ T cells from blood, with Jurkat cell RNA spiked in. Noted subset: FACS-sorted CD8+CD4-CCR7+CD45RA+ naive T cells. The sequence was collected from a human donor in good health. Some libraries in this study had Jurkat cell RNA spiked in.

CDR3 sequence: CASRHGIVTGWIYEQYF. CDR3 nucleotides: TGTGCCAGCAGACACGGGATTGTCACAGGATGGATCTACGAGCAGTACTTC. The chain uses TRBV6-2 or TRBV6-3 and TRBJ2-7, with D tentatively TRBD1 or TRBD2 (5 bases each). The germline V gene encodes CDR1 MNHEY and CDR2 SVGEGT. There are 17 residues in the CDR3. V was pared by 6 bases and J by 3 bases, with 24 bases between.